A single sample is the source of the 14 T cell receptor beta chains below, sequenced in a study of beta chain features in type 1 diabetes. Their antigens remain unidentified. What was sequenced were expressed TCRB transcripts, since all of the isolated RNA had been reverse transcribed. Data came from immunoSEQ multiplex PCR; TCRdb stores just in-frame clones and leaves some out. Among approximately 250,000 clones, about 24% were seen once, and the ten largest hold about 0.011%. Study-level results: All four CD4+ subsets from Type 1 diabetes patients carried moderately but significantly shorter TCRB CDR3s.

The sequenced sample consisted of naive CD4+ T cells from blood. The source is a woman in her twenties or thirties with type 1 diabetes.

The CDR3: CAWSVRVLGQYF. For the CDR3, the DNA is TGTGCCTGGAGTGTACGCGTGCTTGGGCAGTATTTT. The V and J genes are TRBV30 and TRBJ2-3; no clear D gene. Germline V gene data show CDR1 as GTSNPN and CDR2 as SVGIG (reference sequence). The V end lost 0 bases, the J end lost 11 bases, and 12 bases lay between the germline ends. The CDR3 length is 12 residues.

The chain carries TRBV6-7 and TRBJ2-2; 7 positions agree with TRBD2. Being an ORF, TRBV6-7 has a function that is uncertain. V gave up 5 bases and J gave up 2 bases; unmatched junction bases: 20. The CDR3 runs 20 residues. The CDR3 sequence is CASSGPGLPTRLFNTGELFF. The CDR3 DNA reads TGTGCCAGCAGTGGACCGGGACTACCAACTCGACTCTTCAACACCGGGGAGCTGTTTTTT.

Only a few counts were recorded for this clone. The V call is TRBV13, the J call TRBJ2-4, with 10 bases fitting TRBD1. CDR1 and CDR2 (germline): PRHDT, FYEKMQ (reference sequence). This CDR3 comprises 20 residues. The junction had 15 bases not matched to a gene; V was cut back by 3 bases and J by 1 base. CDR3: CASSFFRGTGDLRAKNIQYF. CDR3 sequence (DNA): TGTGCCAGCAGCTTTTTTAGGGGGACAGGGGACCTCCGGGCCAAAAACATTCAGTACTTC.

In its sample, this clone was seen a few times. The chain couples TRBV5-1 to TRBJ2-1; 13 bases align to TRBD2. J lost 7 bases, V lost 3 bases, and 10 bases had no gene match. Germline lookup yields CDR1 SGHRS and CDR2 YFSETQ. This CDR3 has 17 amino acids. CDR3 nucleotides: TGCGCCAGCAGCTCTCAAGGGGGACTAGCGGGAATAAATGAGCAGTTCTTC. It yields the protein CASSSQGGLAGINEQFF.

This clone appeared once. Here the CDR3 reads CAWVGTGVSGGYTF. For the CDR3, the DNA is TGTGCCTGGGTAGGGACAGGGGTTAGCGGTGGCTACACCTTC. The rearrangement links TRBV30 to TRBJ1-2, with TRBD1 matching over 10 bases. Trimming took 5 bases from V and 7 from J; bases not matched to a gene: 10. CDR3 size: 14 residues. Germline CDR1 GTSNPN, CDR2 SVGIG (reference sequence).

A few counts support this clone. The chain combines TRBV27 with TRBJ1-2, with 7 bases fitting TRBD1. V trimming: 9 bases; J trimming: 4 bases; junction bases outside the gene matches: 11. This CDR3 is 14 amino acids long. Germline assignment: CDR1 MNHEY and CDR2 SMNVEV (reference sequence). CDR3 protein: CASRSSGQSYGYTF. CDR3 DNA: TGTGCCAGTAGAAGCTCGGGACAGTCCTATGGCTACACCTTC.

The chain is built from TRBV7-9 and TRBJ2-7; D remains unclear. The V gene lost 5 bases and the J gene lost 1 base, with 18 bases spanning the gap. Germline CDR1 reads SEHNR; CDR2 reads FQNEAQ (reference sequence). The CDR3 spans 16 residues. The CDR3 region is CASSTAGEVESYEQYF. The CDR3 nucleotides read TGTGCCAGCAGCACCGCTGGAGAGGTGGAGTCCTACGAGCAGTACTTC. Supplemented by reference TRBV7-9 and TRBJ2-7, the full variable domain reads DTGVSQNPRHKITKRGQNVTFRCDPISEHNRLYWYRQTLGQGPEFLTYFQNEAQLEKSRLLSDRFSAERPKGSFSTLEIQRTEQGDSAMYLCASSTAGEVESYEQYFGPGTRLTVT.

This CDR3 reads CASSPMALGYNEQFF. The CDR3 nucleotides are TGTGCCAGCAGCCCTATGGCGCTAGGCTACAATGAGCAGTTCTTC. The J gene is TRBJ2-1, the V gene TRBV14; unclear D gene. Trimming removed 4 bases at V and 3 bases at J, with 13 bases between. Germline V gene data show CDR1 as SGHDN and CDR2 as FVKESK. CDR3 length: 15 residues. The full variable domain, with the rest looked up from reference TRBV14 and TRBJ2-1, is EAGVTQFPSHSVIEKGQTVTLRCDPISGHDNLYWYRRVMGKEIKFLLHFVKESKQDESGMPNNRFLAERTGGTYSTLKVQPAELEDSGVYFCASSPMALGYNEQFFGPGTRLTVL.

This clone occurred a few times. The gene calls are TRBV25-1 and TRBJ1-4; D might be TRBD1 (5 bases). Looked up from germline, CDR1 is MGHDK and CDR2 is SYGVNS. V was cut by 6 bases and J by 8 bases, with 16 bases left in between. This CDR3 has 14 amino acids. CDR3: CASSLAGLGEKLFF. The DNA of the CDR3 is TGTGCCAGCAGCCTGGCAGGGCTGGGGGAAAAACTGTTTTTT.

The table lists this clone with a few counts. The chain has TRBV30 and TRBJ1-1, with D unresolved. Between the trimmed V and J ends, which lost 3 bases and 1 base, there was a span of 9 bases. CDR3 size: 13 residues. Germline lookup yields CDR1 GTSNPN and CDR2 SVGIG (reference sequence). The CDR3 DNA reads as TGTGCCTGGAGGGTCTCGAGGAACACTGAAGCTTTCTTT. It specifies CAWRVSRNTEAFF. Filled out from reference TRBV30 and TRBJ1-1, the complete variable domain reads SQTIHQWPATLVQPVGSPLSLECTVEGTSNPNLYWYRQAAGRGLQLLFYSVGIGQISSEVPQNLSASRPQDRQFILSSKKLLLSDSGFYLCAWRVSRNTEAFFGQGTRLTVV.

This chain connects TRBV6-5 to TRBJ2-3; possible D gene TRBD2, 6 bases. The CDR3 is 13 amino acids. The V end lost 7 bases, the J end lost 1 base, and 9 bases lay between the germline ends. Germline V gives CDR1 MNHEY, CDR2 SVGAGI. CDR3 DNA sequence: TGTGCCAGCACAATAGCGGGCACAGATACGCAGTATTTT. It yields the protein CASTIAGTDTQYF.

The V and J genes are TRBV5-4 and TRBJ2-5; unclear D gene. CDR1 and CDR2 from the germline V gene are SGHNT and YYREEE (reference sequence). V lost 0 bases and J 0 bases, leaving 9 bases between the germline ends. The CDR3 contains 15 residues. The CDR3 protein is CASSLAIADQETQYF. CDR3 DNA sequence: TGTGCCAGCAGCTTGGCAATCGCAGACCAAGAGACCCAGTACTTC.

Points on this clone: Other nucleotide sequences from this sample produce the same CDR3. V usage is TRBV6-6 and J usage is TRBJ2-1; D is uncertain. CDR3 size: 11 residues. Germline loops: CDR1 MNHNY, CDR2 SVGAGI (reference sequence). The germline V and J ends were trimmed by 6 bases and 8 bases, with 8 bases remaining between them. CDR3 in amino acids: CASSPRDEQFF. The CDR3 DNA reads as TGTGCCAGCAGCCCTCGGGATGAGCAGTTCTTC.

V gene TRBV5-1 combines with J gene TRBJ2-5; the match to TRBD1 covers 8 bases. J lost 5 bases, V lost 4 bases, and 4 bases had no gene match. The CDR3 contains 13 residues. Germline values: CDR1 SGHRS, CDR2 YFSETQ. In DNA form, the CDR3 reads TGCGCCAGCAGCCCGCAGGGGGCTGAGACCCAGTACTTC. Encoded protein: CASSPQGAETQYF.